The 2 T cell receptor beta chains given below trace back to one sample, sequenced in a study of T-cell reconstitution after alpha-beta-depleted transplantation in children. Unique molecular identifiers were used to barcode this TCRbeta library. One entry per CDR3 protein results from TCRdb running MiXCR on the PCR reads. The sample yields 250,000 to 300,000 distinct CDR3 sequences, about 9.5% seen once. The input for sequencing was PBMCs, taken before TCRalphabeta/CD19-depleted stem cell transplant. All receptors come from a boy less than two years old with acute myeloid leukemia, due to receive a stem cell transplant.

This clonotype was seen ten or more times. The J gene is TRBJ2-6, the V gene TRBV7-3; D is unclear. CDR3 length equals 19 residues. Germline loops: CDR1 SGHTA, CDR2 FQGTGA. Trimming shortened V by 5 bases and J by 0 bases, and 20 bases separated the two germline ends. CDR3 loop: CASSAGPQVRFSGANVLTF. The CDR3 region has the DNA TGTGCCAGCAGCGCCGGCCCCCAAGTTCGTTTCTCTGGGGCCAACGTCCTGACTTTC.

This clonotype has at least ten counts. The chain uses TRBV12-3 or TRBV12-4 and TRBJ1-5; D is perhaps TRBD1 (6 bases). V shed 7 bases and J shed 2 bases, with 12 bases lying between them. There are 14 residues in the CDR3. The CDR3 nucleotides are TGTGCCAGCAAAAGGGGGGGACGCAATCAGCCCCAGCATTTT. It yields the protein CASKRGGRNQPQHF.